This paragraph covers one TCR beta chain sequence. This sample is part of a study of blood T cell repertoires in COVID-19. V dropped 0 bases and J dropped 4 bases, with 6 bases sitting between them. The CDR3 has 14 residues. Germline loops: CDR1 MNHEY, CDR2 SMNVEV (reference sequence). Assay used: immunoSEQ multiplex PCR; TCRdb lists only in-frame clones, some missing. Of about 240,000 clones detected, roughly 90% appear once; the ten largest clones hold around 7.2%. The clonotype comes from a man aged 55 to 69 who had recovered from COVID-19. The sequenced sample consisted of peripheral blood. The chain combines TRBV27 with TRBJ1-4; D not certain. Here the CDR3 DNA reads TGTGCCAGCAGTTTATCCTACAGTAATGAAAAACTGTTTTTT. It translates to CASSLSYSNEKLFF.